This TCR beta chain came from a study of T cells expressing NK-cell markers. Note on this clonotype: Its antigen is not identified.

TCRdb derives one entry per CDR3 protein from the 5' RACE reads, leaving out DNA. The sample yields about 170,000 distinct CDR3 sequences, of which the top ten take up 20%. The study's findings and limits: Questions lingered over whether expanded NKG2C+ T cell clones were HCMV-specific.

CDR3 size: 14 residues. Per the germline V gene, CDR1 is DFQATT and CDR2 is SNEGSKA (reference sequence). The sequencing sample was made of blood T cells: a sorted CD56 or NKG2C T cell subset, CD4+ or CD8+ T cells, or bulk PBMC T cells (not recorded which). The clonotype originates from a man aged 18-70 years in good health. The chain couples TRBV20-1 to TRBJ1-6. The CDR3: CSANTLGNNSPLHF.